This T cell receptor beta chain was profiled in a study of cytomegalovirus exposure and HLA in healthy donors. General observations from the study: TCR beta sequences reportedly predicted most subjects' HLA-A and HLA-B alleles accurately. There were reportedly fewer N-insertions in an Asian-associated ancestry cluster than the roughly 680-donor mean, in a later analysis. Cytomegalovirus association was assigned to 170 or so TCR beta chains.

Worth noting for this clone: The antigen remains undetermined.

From germline, CDR1 is KGHSY and CDR2 FQNENV. J lost 4 bases, V lost 1 base, and 7 bases had no gene match. The CDR3 is 17 residues long. With 60 Vbeta and 13 Jbeta primers, the PCR was carried out. Assay: immunoSEQ multiplex PCR; the TCRdb copy retains only in-frame clones and omits some. The sample includes about 200,000 clones, around 79% of them seen just once. The J gene is TRBJ2-6, the V gene TRBV16; 7 bases match TRBD1. This receptor was taken from a woman aged 45-65 years in good health and CMV-seronegative. The sample taken for sequencing was PBMCs. CDR3 DNA sequence: TGTGCCAGCAGCCAATTGTTGACAGGGCAAGGGGCCAACGTCCTGACTTTC. It translates to CASSQLLTGQGANVLTF. The full variable domain, its missing parts supplied by reference TRBV16 and TRBJ2-6, is GEEVAQTPKHLVRGEGQKAKLYCAPIKGHSYVFWYQQVLKNEFKFLISFQNENVFDETGMPKERFSAKCLPNSPCSLEIQATKLEDSAVYFCASSQLLTGQGANVLTFGAGSRLTVL.